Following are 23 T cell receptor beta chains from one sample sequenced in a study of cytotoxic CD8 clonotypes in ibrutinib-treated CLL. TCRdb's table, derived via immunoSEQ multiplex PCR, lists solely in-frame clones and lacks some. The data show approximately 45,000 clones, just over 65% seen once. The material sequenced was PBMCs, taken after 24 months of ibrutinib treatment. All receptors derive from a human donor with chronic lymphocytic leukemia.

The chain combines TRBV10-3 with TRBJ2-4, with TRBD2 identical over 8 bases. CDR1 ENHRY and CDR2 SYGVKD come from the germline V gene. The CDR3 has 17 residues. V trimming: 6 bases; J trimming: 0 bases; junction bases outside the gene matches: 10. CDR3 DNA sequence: TGTGCCATCAGCTCCCAACCTAGCGGGCTAGCCAAAAACATTCAGTACTTC. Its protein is CAISSQPSGLAKNIQYF.

The CDR3 reads CASSPGYQGAEAFF. CDR3 DNA sequence: TGTGCCAGCAGCCCGGGATATCAGGGCGCTGAAGCTTTCTTT. The chain recombines TRBV4-2 with TRBJ1-1, with D tentatively TRBD1 (5 bases). The CDR3 sequence is 14 residues long. In germline, CDR1 is LGHNA, CDR2 YNFKEQ. V lost 4 bases, J lost 6 bases, and 15 bases lay in between.

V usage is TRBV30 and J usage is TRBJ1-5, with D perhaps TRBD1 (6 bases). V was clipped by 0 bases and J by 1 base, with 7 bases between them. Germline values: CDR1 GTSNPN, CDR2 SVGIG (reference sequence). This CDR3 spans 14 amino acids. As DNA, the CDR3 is TGTGCCTGGAGTGTTGGGGGCAGCAATCAGCCCCAGCATTTT. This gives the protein CAWSVGGSNQPQHF.

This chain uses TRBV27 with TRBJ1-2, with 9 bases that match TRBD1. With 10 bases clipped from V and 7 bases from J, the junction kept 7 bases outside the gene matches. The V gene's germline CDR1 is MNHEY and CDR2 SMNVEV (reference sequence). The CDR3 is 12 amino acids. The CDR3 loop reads CATTGTGFGYTF. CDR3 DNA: TGTGCCACGACCGGGACAGGGTTTGGCTACACCTTC.

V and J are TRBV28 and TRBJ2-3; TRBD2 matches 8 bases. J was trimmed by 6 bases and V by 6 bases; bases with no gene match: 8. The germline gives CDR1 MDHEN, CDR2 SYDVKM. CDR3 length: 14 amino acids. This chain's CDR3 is CASSLSGRGDTQYF. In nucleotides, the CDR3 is TGTGCCAGCAGCTTGAGCGGGAGAGGCGATACGCAGTATTTT.

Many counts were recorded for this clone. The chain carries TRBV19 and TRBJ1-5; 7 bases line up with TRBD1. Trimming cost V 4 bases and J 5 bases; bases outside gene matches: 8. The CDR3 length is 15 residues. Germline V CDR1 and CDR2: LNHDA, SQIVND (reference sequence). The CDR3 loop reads CASSRAGQSHQPQHF. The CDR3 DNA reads TGTGCCAGTAGTAGGGCGGGACAGTCCCATCAGCCCCAGCATTTT.

Here the CDR3 reads CASSLVWTVQETQYF. The CDR3 nucleotides read TGTGCCAGCAGCTTAGTCTGGACAGTCCAAGAGACCCAGTACTTC. The chain links TRBV7-2 to TRBJ2-5, with D tentatively TRBD1 (6 bases). Trimming cost V 1 base and J 1 base, with 10 bases left between them. The CDR3 is 15 amino acids. Germline CDR1 SGHTA, CDR2 FQGNSA.

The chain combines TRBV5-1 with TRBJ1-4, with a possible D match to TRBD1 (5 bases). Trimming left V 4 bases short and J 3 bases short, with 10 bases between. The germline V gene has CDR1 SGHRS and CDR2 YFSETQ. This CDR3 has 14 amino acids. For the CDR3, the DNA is TGCGCCAGCAGCCCGGGACGGTCTAATGAAAAACTGTTTTTT. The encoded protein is CASSPGRSNEKLFF.

The CDR3 is CASSPRGTYGYTF. The CDR3 DNA is TGTGCCAGCAGCCCCCGGGGAACCTATGGCTACACCTTC. The chain carries TRBV5-4 and TRBJ1-2; no clear D. In germline, CDR1 is SGHNT, CDR2 YYREEE (reference sequence). Trimming stripped 4 bases from V and 4 bases from J, with 11 bases between. This CDR3 comprises 13 residues.

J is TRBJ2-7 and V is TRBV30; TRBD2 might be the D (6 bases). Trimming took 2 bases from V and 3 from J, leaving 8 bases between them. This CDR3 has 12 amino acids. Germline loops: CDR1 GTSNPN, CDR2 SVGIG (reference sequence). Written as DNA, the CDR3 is TGTGCCTGGAGTCGGGGGAACTACGAGCAGTACTTC. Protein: CAWSRGNYEQYF.

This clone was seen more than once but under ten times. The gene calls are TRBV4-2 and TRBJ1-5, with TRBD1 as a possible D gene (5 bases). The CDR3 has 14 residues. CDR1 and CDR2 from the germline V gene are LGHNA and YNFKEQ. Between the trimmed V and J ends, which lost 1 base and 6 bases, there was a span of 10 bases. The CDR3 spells CASSQAGAGQPQHF. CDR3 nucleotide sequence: TGTGCCAGCAGCCAAGCCGGGGCAGGTCAGCCCCAGCATTTT.

The CDR3 DNA follows: TGTGCCAGCAGGGCCGGACCAGGAGTTCAGCCCCAGCATTTT. Its translation: CASRAGPGVQPQHF. The genes are TRBV6-1 and TRBJ1-5; D gene ambiguous. Germline assignment: CDR1 MNHNS and CDR2 SASEGT. Between the trimmed V and J ends, which lost 6 bases and 6 bases, there was a span of 15 bases. The CDR3 covers 14 residues.

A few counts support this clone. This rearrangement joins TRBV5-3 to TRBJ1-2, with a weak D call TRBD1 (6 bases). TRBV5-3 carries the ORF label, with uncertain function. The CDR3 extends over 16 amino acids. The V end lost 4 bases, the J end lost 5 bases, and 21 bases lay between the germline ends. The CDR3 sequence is CARSHRGRLGSYGYTF. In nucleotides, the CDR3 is TGTGCCAGAAGCCACCGGGGGCGACTTGGAAGTTATGGCTACACCTTC.

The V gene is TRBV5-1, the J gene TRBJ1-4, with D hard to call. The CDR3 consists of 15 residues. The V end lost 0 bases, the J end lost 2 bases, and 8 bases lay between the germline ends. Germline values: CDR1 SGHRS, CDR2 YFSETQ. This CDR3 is CASSLAGSTNEKLFF. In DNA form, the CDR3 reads TGCGCCAGCAGCTTGGCGGGTAGCACTAATGAAAAACTGTTTTTT. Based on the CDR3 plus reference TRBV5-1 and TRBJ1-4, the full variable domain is KAGVTQTPRYLIKTRGQQVTLSCSPISGHRSVSWYQQTPGQGLQFLFEYFSETQRNKGNFPGRFSGRQFSNSRSEMNVSTLELGDSALYLCASSLAGSTNEKLFFGSGTQLSVL.

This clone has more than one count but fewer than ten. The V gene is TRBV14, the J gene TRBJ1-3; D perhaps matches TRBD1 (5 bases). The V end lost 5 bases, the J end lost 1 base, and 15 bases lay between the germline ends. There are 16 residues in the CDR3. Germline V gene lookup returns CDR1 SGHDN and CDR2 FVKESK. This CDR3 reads CASSWAGRGSGNTIYF. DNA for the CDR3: TGTGCCAGCAGCTGGGCGGGACGAGGGTCTGGAAACACCATATATTTT.

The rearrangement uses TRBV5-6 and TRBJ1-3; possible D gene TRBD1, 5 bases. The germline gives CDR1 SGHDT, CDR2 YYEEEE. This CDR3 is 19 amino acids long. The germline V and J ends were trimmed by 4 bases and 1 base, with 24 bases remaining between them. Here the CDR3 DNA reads TGTGCCAGCAGCCCACCCGGCAGGGTCACCCGTCCTTCTGGAAACACCATATATTTT. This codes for CASSPPGRVTRPSGNTIYF.

CDR3 coding DNA: TGTGCCAGCAGTGTAACGACAGGGCGCTATGGCTACACCTTC. Translated: CASSVTTGRYGYTF. The chain carries TRBV6-1 and TRBJ1-2, with TRBD1 matching 7 bases. Unmatched junction bases numbered 6, after V lost 4 bases and J lost 4 bases. This CDR3 comprises 14 residues. CDR1 and CDR2 from the germline V gene are MNHNS and SASEGT.

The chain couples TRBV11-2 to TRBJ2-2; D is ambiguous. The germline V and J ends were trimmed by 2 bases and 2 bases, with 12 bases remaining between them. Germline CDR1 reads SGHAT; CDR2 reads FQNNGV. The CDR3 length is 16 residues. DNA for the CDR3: TGTGCCAGCAGCTTATCGAGTGGGCTTAACACCGGGGAGCTGTTTTTT. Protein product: CASSLSSGLNTGELFF.

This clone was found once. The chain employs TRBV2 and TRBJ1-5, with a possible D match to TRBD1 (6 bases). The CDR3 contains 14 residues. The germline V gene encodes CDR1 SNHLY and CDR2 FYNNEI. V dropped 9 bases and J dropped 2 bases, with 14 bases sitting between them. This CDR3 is CASVPDRGNQPQHF. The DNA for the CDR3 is TGTGCCAGTGTCCCGGACAGAGGCAATCAGCCCCAGCATTTT.

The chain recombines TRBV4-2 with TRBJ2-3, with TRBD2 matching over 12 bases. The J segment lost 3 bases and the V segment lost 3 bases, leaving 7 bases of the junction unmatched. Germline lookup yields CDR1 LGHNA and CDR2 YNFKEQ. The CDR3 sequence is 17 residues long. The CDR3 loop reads CASSHHSSGGATDTQYF. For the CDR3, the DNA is TGTGCCAGCAGCCACCACTCTAGCGGGGGGGCGACAGATACGCAGTATTTT.

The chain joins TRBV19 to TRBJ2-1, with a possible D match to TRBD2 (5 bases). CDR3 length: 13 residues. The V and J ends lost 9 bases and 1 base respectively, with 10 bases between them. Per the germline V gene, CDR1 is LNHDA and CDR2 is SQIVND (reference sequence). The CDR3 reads CASTGRSYNEQFF. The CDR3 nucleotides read TGTGCCAGCACGGGAAGGTCCTACAATGAGCAGTTCTTC.

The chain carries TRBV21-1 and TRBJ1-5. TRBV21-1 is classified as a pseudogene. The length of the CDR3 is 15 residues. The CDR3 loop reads CASSKVADSNQPQHF. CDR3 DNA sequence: TGTGCCAGCAGCAAAGTAGCGGATAGCAATCAGCCCCAGCATTTT.

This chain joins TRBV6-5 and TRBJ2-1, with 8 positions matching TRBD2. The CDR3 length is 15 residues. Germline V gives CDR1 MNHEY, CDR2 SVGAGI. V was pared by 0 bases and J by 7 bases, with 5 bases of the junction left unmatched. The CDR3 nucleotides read TGTGCCAGCAGTTACTCTCTAGCGGGTGGTAATGAGCAGTTCTTC. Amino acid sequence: CASSYSLAGGNEQFF.